The 18 T cell receptor beta chains below were found in one sample sequenced in a study of multiple sclerosis patients with progressive multifocal leukoencephalopathy. Data came from immunoSEQ multiplex PCR; TCRdb stores just in-frame clones and leaves some out. The sample contains 30,000 or so clones, about 88% of which appear only once. Time point specified: before natalizumab initiation. The sample was PBMCs. The receptors shown here come from a human donor with multiple sclerosis.

The J gene is TRBJ2-1, the V gene TRBV11-2, with 12 positions matching TRBD1. Germline V gene sequence: CDR1 SGHAT, CDR2 FQNNGV. V dropped 6 bases and J dropped 6; count of bases not matched to a gene: 9. This CDR3 region has 16 residues. CDR3 loop: CASRAPGQGAVNEQFF. The DNA of the CDR3 is TGTGCCAGCAGAGCACCGGGACAGGGGGCAGTCAATGAGCAGTTCTTC. The full variable domain, in which reference TRBV11-2 and TRBJ2-1 provide the parts outside the CDR3, is EAGVAQSPRYKIIEKRQSVAFWCNPISGHATLYWYQQILGQGPKLLIQFQNNGVVDDSQLPKDRFSAERLKGVDSTLKIQPAKLEDSAVYLCASRAPGQGAVNEQFFGPGTRLTVL.

This chain uses TRBV28 with TRBJ2-7; 7 positions agree with TRBD1. The CDR3 extends over 15 amino acids. V gave up 6 bases and J gave up 0 bases; unmatched junction bases: 8. Germline V gene lookup returns CDR1 MDHEN and CDR2 SYDVKM. The CDR3, as DNA: TGTGCCAGCAGCCCTCTCGACAGGGTCTCCTACGAGCAGTACTTC. Protein product: CASSPLDRVSYEQYF.

The chain recombines TRBV5-4 with TRBJ2-7; D possibly uses TRBD1 or TRBD2 (5 bases each). CDR1 and CDR2 (germline): SGHNT, YYREEE (reference sequence). Trimming stripped 5 bases from V and 2 bases from J, with 20 bases between. The CDR3 spans 16 residues. For the CDR3, the DNA is TGTGCCAGCAGTTACGTTGGCCGGGACCCCCCCTACGAGCAGTACTTC. This sequence encodes CASSYVGRDPPYEQYF.

Here the CDR3 DNA reads TGTGCCAGCAGGCGCGGGGTAGTCTACGAGCAGTACTTC. Protein: CASRRGVVYEQYF. The chain recombines TRBV6-1 with TRBJ2-7, with D tentatively TRBD2 (6 bases). Germline V CDR1 and CDR2: MNHNS, SASEGT. V was cut by 6 bases and J by 3 bases, with 12 bases left in between. This CDR3 contains 13 residues.

This clone appeared a few times. The rearrangement links TRBV27 to TRBJ1-1; 7 bases are shared with TRBD1. CDR1 is MNHEY, CDR2 SMNVEV, per germline (reference sequence). Germline trimming cut 7 bases from V and 6 bases from J; bases unmatched to any gene: 8. The CDR3 runs to 13 residues. This CDR3 reads CASTPGGTAEAFF. CDR3 bases: TGTGCCAGCACCCCAGGGGGGACGGCTGAAGCTTTCTTT.

This clone showed up just once. The chain links TRBV6-1 to TRBJ1-5; no definite D call. The V end was cut by 3 bases, the J end by 2 bases, with 11 bases between. Germline V gene lookup returns CDR1 MNHNS and CDR2 SASEGT. CDR3 length: 15 amino acids. The DNA of the CDR3 is TGTGCCAGCAGTGAGAGACCTCCCGGCAATCAGCCCCAGCATTTT. As protein: CASSERPPGNQPQHF.

This rearrangement joins TRBV4-3 to TRBJ2-7; D uncertain. CDR1 LGHNA and CDR2 YSLEER come from the germline V gene. CDR3 size: 14 residues. The germline V and J ends were trimmed by 0 bases and 2 bases, with 8 bases remaining between them. The CDR3 is CASSQDPPAYEQYF. CDR3 sequence (DNA): TGCGCCAGCAGCCAAGATCCGCCGGCCTACGAGCAGTACTTC.

The chain employs TRBV6-5 and TRBJ1-6; unclear D gene. Deletions cut 2 bases from V and 7 bases from J, with 6 bases between. The V gene's germline CDR1 is MNHEY and CDR2 SVGAGI. This CDR3 is 13 amino acids long. Here the CDR3 reads CASSYVKNSPLHF. CDR3 nucleotide sequence: TGTGCCAGCAGTTACGTAAAGAATTCACCCCTCCACTTT.

Note on this clone: Different DNA sequences within this sample yield the same CDR3. The chain recombines TRBV6-1 with TRBJ1-4; no clear D. V dropped 1 base and J dropped 12 bases, with 15 bases sitting between them. The CDR3 extends over 14 amino acids. Per germline, CDR1 MNHNS and CDR2 SASEGT. The CDR3, as DNA: TGTGCCAGCAGTGAAGGGGTCGGGGTTGGGCAACTGTTTTTT. This sequence encodes CASSEGVGVGQLFF.

This clone was seen only a few times. The V gene is TRBV6-6, the J gene TRBJ2-7; 10 bases match TRBD2. Germline V gene lookup returns CDR1 MNHNY and CDR2 SVGAGI (reference sequence). CDR3 length: 15 amino acids. J lost 2 bases, V lost 4 bases, and 5 bases had no gene match. The CDR3 coding sequence is TGTGCCAGCAGTTCGCTAGCGGGAGCGACCTACGAGCAGTACTTC. Translated: CASSSLAGATYEQYF.

This clone has only one observation. The J gene is TRBJ2-1, the V gene TRBV25-1; no reliable D call. V was trimmed by 8 bases and J by 8 bases, leaving 13 bases between them. CDR3 length equals 12 residues. Germline CDR1 MGHDK, CDR2 SYGVNS. The CDR3 nucleotides are TGTGCCAGCTCCCGTATCAGCGATGAGCAGTTCTTC. Encoded protein: CASSRISDEQFF.

The chain joins TRBV30 to TRBJ1-2; D may be TRBD1 (5 bases). There are 11 residues in the CDR3. V gave up 5 bases and J gave up 5 bases, with 9 bases separating them. In germline, CDR1 is GTSNPN, CDR2 SVGIG (reference sequence). The CDR3, as DNA: TGTGCCTGGGTCTGGGGGTATGGCTACACCTTC. This gives the protein CAWVWGYGYTF. Filled out from reference TRBV30 and TRBJ1-2, the complete variable domain reads SQTIHQWPATLVQPVGSPLSLECTVEGTSNPNLYWYRQAAGRGLQLLFYSVGIGQISSEVPQNLSASRPQDRQFILSSKKLLLSDSGFYLCAWVWGYGYTFGSGTRLTVV.

This chain links TRBV25-1 with TRBJ2-1; 7 positions match TRBD1. Germline lookup yields CDR1 MGHDK and CDR2 SYGVNS. This CDR3 comprises 14 residues. V lost 3 bases to trimming and J lost 3 bases; unmatched junction nucleotides: 2. The chain's CDR3 is CASSDWDSYNEQFF. In nucleotides, the CDR3 is TGTGCCAGCAGTGATTGGGACAGCTACAATGAGCAGTTCTTC.

V usage is TRBV19 and J usage is TRBJ2-5; 12 nucleotides line up with TRBD1. The length of the CDR3 is 15 residues. The germline CDR1 and CDR2 sequences are LNHDA and SQIVND (reference sequence). The J segment lost 5 bases and the V segment lost 3 bases, leaving 4 bases of the junction unmatched. The CDR3 DNA is TGTGCCAGTAGTATTAGGGACAGGGGGCAGGAGACCCAGTACTTC. It yields the protein CASSIRDRGQETQYF. The full variable domain, rest sourced from reference TRBV19 and TRBJ2-5, is DGGITQSPKYLFRKEGQNVTLSCEQNLNHDAMYWYRQDPGQGLRLIYYSQIVNDFQKGDIAEGYSVSREKKESFPLTVTSAQKNPTAFYLCASSIRDRGQETQYFGPGTRLLVL.

The gene calls are TRBV5-6 and TRBJ1-1; D is possibly TRBD1 (5 bases). Germline loops: CDR1 SGHDT, CDR2 YYEEEE. This CDR3 has 15 residues. The V end was cut by 4 bases, the J end by 1 base, with 14 bases between. The DNA of the CDR3 is TGTGCCAGCAGCGTGGGACCCATGAAGAACACTGAAGCTTTCTTT. Translating it yields CASSVGPMKNTEAFF.

This clone was seen a handful of times. V usage is TRBV19 and J usage is TRBJ2-1; D is unclear. CDR3 length: 13 amino acids. Trimming cost V 5 bases and J 5 bases, with 10 bases left between them. Germline V gene lookup returns CDR1 LNHDA and CDR2 SQIVND (reference sequence). In DNA, the CDR3 is TGTGCCAGTAGTCCGTCCGACCACAATGAGCAGTTCTTC. Its protein is CASSPSDHNEQFF.

The chain couples TRBV28 to TRBJ2-5; a weak D match, TRBD1 (5 bases). The length of the CDR3 is 14 residues. Trimming left V 5 bases short and J 5 bases short, with 15 bases between. Germline CDR1 reads MDHEN; CDR2 reads SYDVKM. CDR3 sequence reads: CASSDRQGWETQYF. CDR3 bases: TGTGCCAGCAGTGATCGGCAGGGATGGGAGACCCAGTACTTC.

The CDR3 spells CASSVGQGNQPQHF. The CDR3, as DNA: TGTGCCAGCAGCGTAGGGCAGGGTAATCAGCCCCAGCATTTT. This chain links TRBV9 with TRBJ1-5; tentatively, D is TRBD1 (5 bases). CDR1 is SGDLS and CDR2 is YYNGEE in the germline V gene. Between the trimmed V and J ends, which lost 0 bases and 4 bases, there was a span of 8 bases. The CDR3 has 14 amino acids.